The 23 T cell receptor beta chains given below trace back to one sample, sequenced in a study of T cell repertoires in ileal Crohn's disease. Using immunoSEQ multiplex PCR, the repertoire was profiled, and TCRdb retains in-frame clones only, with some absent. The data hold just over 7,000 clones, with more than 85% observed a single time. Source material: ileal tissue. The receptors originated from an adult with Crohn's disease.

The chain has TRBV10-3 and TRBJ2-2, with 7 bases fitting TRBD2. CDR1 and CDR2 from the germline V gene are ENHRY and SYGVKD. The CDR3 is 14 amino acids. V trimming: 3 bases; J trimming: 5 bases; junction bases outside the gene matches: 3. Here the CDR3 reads CAISEERETGELFF. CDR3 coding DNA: TGTGCCATCAGTGAAGAGCGGGAAACCGGGGAGCTGTTTTTT.

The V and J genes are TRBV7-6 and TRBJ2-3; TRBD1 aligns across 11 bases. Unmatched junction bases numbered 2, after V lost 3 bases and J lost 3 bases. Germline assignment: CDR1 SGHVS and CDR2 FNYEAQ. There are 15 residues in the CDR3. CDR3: CASSLRDRGTDTQYF. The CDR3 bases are TGTGCCAGCAGCTTGCGGGACAGGGGGACAGATACGCAGTATTTT.

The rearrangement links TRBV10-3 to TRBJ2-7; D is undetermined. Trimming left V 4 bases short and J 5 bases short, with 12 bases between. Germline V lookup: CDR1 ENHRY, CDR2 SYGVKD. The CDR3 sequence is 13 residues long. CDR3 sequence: CAISGAPPNEQYF. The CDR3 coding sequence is TGTGCCATCAGTGGTGCGCCGCCGAACGAGCAGTACTTC.

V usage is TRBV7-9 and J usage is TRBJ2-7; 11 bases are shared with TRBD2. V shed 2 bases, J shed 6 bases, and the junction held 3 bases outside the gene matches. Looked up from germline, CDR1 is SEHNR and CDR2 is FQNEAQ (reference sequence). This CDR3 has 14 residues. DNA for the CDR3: TGTGCCAGCAGCTTAACTAGCGGGAGAAGCGAGCAGTACTTC. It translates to CASSLTSGRSEQYF.

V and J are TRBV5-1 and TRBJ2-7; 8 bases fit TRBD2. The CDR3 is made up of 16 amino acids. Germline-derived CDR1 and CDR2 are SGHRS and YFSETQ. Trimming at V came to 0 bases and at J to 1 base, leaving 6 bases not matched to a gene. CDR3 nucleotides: TGCGCCAGCAGCTTGGCTCCAGCGGGAGTATCCTACGAGCAGTACTTC. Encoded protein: CASSLAPAGVSYEQYF. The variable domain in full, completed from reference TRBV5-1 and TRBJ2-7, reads KAGVTQTPRYLIKTRGQQVTLSCSPISGHRSVSWYQQTPGQGLQFLFEYFSETQRNKGNFPGRFSGRQFSNSRSEMNVSTLELGDSALYLCASSLAPAGVSYEQYFGPGTRLTVT.

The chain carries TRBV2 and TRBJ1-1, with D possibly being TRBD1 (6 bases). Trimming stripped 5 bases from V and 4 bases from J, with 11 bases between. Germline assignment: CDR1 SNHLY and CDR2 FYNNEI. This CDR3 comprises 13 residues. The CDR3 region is CASSLQQGTEAFF. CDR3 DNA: TGTGCCAGCAGTTTACAACAGGGCACTGAAGCTTTCTTT.

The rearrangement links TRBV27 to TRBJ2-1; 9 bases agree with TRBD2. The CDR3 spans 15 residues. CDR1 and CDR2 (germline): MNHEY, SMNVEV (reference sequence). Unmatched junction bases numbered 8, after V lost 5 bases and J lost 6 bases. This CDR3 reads CASSPWTSVINEQFF. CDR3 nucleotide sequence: TGTGCCAGCAGTCCATGGACTAGCGTCATCAATGAGCAGTTCTTC.

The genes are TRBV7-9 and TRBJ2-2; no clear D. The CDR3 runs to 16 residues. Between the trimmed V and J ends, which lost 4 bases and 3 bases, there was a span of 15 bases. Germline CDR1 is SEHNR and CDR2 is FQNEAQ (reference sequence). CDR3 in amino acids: CASSSRRSLYTGELFF. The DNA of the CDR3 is TGTGCCAGCAGCTCCCGTAGGAGTCTCTACACCGGGGAGCTGTTTTTT.

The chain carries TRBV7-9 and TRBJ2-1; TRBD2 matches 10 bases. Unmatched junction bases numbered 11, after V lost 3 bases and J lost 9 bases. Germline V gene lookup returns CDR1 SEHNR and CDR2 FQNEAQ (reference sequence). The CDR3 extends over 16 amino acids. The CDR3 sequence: CASSLGTSESYGEQFF. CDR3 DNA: TGTGCCAGCAGCTTGGGGACTAGCGAGAGTTACGGTGAGCAGTTCTTC.

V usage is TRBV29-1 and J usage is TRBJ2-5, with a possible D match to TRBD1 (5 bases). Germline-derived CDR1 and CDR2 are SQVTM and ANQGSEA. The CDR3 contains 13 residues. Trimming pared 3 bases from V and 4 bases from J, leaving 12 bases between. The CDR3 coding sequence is TGCAGCGTTGATCAGGGTTGGGGAGAGACCCAGTACTTC. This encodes CSVDQGWGETQYF.

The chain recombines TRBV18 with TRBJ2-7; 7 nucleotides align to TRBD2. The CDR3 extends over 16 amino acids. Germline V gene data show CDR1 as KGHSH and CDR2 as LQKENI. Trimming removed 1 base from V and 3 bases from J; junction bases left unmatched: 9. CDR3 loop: CASSPRGGKDYYEQYF. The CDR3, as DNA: TGTGCCAGCTCACCACGGGGGGGGAAAGATTACTACGAGCAGTACTTC.

CDR3 coding DNA: TGCAGCGTTCCTGTGACAGGGGCCTCGGGAAGCCAGTACTTC. Amino acid sequence: CSVPVTGASGSQYF. V gene TRBV29-1 combines with J gene TRBJ2-7, with TRBD1 matching 8 bases. The CDR3 runs 14 residues. Losses at the gene ends were 5 bases for V and 10 bases for J; bases not matched to a gene: 16. Germline CDR1 and CDR2: SQVTM and ANQGSEA.

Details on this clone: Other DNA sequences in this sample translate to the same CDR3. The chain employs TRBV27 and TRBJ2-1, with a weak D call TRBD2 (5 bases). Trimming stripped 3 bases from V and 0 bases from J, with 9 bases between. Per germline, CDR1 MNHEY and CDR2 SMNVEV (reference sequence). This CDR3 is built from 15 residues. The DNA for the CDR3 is TGTGCCAGCAGTTTGGCGGGTAGCTCCTACAATGAGCAGTTCTTC. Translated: CASSLAGSSYNEQFF.

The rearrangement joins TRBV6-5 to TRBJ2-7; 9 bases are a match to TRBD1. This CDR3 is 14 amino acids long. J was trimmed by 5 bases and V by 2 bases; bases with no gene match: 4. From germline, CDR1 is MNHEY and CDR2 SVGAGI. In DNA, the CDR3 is TGTGCCAGCAGTTACGGGGACAGGGTAAACGAGCAGTACTTC. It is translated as CASSYGDRVNEQYF.

The CDR3 is CASSQEHLRAGGYEQYF. CDR3 in DNA: TGTGCCAGCAGCCAAGAACACCTGCGAGCGGGAGGGTACGAGCAGTACTTC. The chain is built from TRBV4-2 and TRBJ2-7, with 10 bases lining up with TRBD2. Trimming cost V 0 bases and J 4 bases; bases outside gene matches: 9. This CDR3 comprises 17 residues. Germline CDR1 and CDR2: LGHNA and YNFKEQ.

The chain's CDR3 is CASSDPGYGYTF. The CDR3 nucleotides read TGTGCCAGCAGCGATCCGGGTTATGGCTACACCTTC. This chain uses TRBV2 with TRBJ1-2; no clear D. Germline V lookup: CDR1 SNHLY, CDR2 FYNNEI. The V end was cut by 6 bases, the J end by 5 bases, with 10 bases between. This CDR3 contains 12 residues. Combining the CDR3 with reference TRBV2 and TRBJ1-2 gives the whole variable domain EPEVTQTPSHQVTQMGQEVILRCVPISNHLYFYWYRQILGQKVEFLVSFYNNEISEKSEIFDDQFSVERPDGSNFTLKIRSTKLEDSAMYFCASSDPGYGYTFGSGTRLTVV.

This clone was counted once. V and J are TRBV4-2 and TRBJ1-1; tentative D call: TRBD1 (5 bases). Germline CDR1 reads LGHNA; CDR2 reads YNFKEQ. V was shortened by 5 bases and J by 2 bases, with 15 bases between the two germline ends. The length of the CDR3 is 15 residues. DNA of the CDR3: TGTGCCAGCAGCGCGGGGCACAGGATTAACACTGAAGCTTTCTTT. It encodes CASSAGHRINTEAFF.

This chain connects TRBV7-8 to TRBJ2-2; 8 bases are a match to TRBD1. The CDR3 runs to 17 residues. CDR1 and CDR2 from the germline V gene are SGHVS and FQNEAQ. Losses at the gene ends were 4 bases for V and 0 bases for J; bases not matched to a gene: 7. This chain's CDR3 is CASSYTSTGANTGELFF. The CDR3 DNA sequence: TGTGCCAGCAGCTACACCTCGACAGGGGCGAACACCGGGGAGCTGTTTTTT.

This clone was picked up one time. The CDR3 loop reads CASSLNGGAYNEQFF. The CDR3 coding sequence is TGTGCCAGCAGCTTAAACGGCGGAGCCTACAATGAGCAGTTCTTC. The chain couples TRBV7-3 to TRBJ2-1; D gene uncertain. CDR1 is SGHTA, CDR2 FQGTGA, per germline. V lost 1 base, J lost 2 bases, and 9 bases lay in between. The CDR3 spans 15 residues.

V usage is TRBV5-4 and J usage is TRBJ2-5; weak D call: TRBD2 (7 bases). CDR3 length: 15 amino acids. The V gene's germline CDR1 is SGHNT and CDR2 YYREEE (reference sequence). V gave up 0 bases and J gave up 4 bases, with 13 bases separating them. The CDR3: CASSLAGGGGETQYF. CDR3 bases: TGTGCCAGCAGCTTGGCGGGGGGAGGGGGAGAGACCCAGTACTTC.

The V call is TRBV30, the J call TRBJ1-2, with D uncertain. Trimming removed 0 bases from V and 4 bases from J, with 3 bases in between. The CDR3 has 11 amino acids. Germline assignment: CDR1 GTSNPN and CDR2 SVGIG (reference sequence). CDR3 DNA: TGTGCCTGGAGTGTCTCCTATGGCTACACCTTC. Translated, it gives CAWSVSYGYTF.

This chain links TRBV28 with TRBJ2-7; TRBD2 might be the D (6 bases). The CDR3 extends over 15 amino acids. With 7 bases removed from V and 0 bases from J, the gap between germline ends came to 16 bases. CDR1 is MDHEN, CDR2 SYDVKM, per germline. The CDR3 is CASKLGLANSYEQYF. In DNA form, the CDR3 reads TGTGCCAGCAAGTTAGGTCTAGCGAACTCCTACGAGCAGTACTTC.

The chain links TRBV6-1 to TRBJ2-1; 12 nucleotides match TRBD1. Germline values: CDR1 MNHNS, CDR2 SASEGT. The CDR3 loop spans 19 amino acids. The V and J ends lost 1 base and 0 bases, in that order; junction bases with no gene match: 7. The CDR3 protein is CASSEVGQGAGGSYNEQFF. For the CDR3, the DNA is TGTGCCAGCAGTGAAGTGGGACAGGGGGCAGGGGGCTCCTACAATGAGCAGTTCTTC.